These 14 T cell receptor beta chains share one sample of origin, sequenced in a study of human T cells and chemical hapten exposure. The authors extracted total RNA from unfractionated whole blood. Separate cDNA molecules received unique molecular identifiers, which the library attached to them. In TCRdb, the reads were re-called with MiXCR into one record per CDR3 protein. The sample records 100,000 to 150,000 distinct CDR3 sequences, more than 8.5% being singletons. The sample consisted of whole blood. All receptors come from a human donor in good health. Some clones in this sample may be carry-over from other donors' samples.

The chain has TRBV24-1 and TRBJ2-5, with TRBD2 matching over 7 bases. Germline lookup yields CDR1 KGHDR and CDR2 SFDVKD. Germline trimming cut 9 bases from V and 8 bases from J; bases unmatched to any gene: 8. The CDR3 is made up of 12 amino acids. The CDR3 sequence: CATAGESGTQYF. DNA of the CDR3: TGTGCCACCGCGGGAGAGTCCGGCACCCAGTACTTC.

The sample holds a few counts of this clonotype. J is TRBJ2-3 and V is TRBV10-3, with D possibly matching TRBD1 (5 bases). This CDR3 comprises 14 residues. Trimming took 2 bases from V and 6 from J, leaving 12 bases between them. The germline CDR1 and CDR2 sequences are ENHRY and SYGVKD. The CDR3 DNA reads TGTGCCATCAGTGAGGCGACAGTTTCGGATACGCAGTATTTT. Its translation: CAISEATVSDTQYF.

The V call is TRBV6-2 or TRBV6-3, the J call TRBJ2-7, with D maybe TRBD1 (5 bases). The CDR3 is made up of 14 amino acids. Germline CDR1 MNHEY, CDR2 SVGEGT. V lost 5 bases, J lost 2 bases, and 13 bases lay in between. This CDR3 is CASSPQGGTYEQYF. The CDR3 DNA reads TGTGCCAGCAGTCCGCAGGGCGGCACCTACGAGCAGTACTTC.

The chain is built from TRBV4-1 and TRBJ2-4; D uncertain. CDR1 MGHRA and CDR2 YSYEKL come from the germline V gene. Deletions cut 1 base from V and 7 bases from J, with 11 bases between. The CDR3 length is 14 residues. This CDR3 is CASSQGVADNIQYF. DNA for the CDR3: TGCGCCAGCAGCCAAGGCGTGGCCGACAACATTCAGTACTTC.

This clonotype was seen at least ten times. V gene TRBV12-3 or TRBV12-4 combines with J gene TRBJ1-1; 8 positions agree with TRBD1. The CDR3 length is 15 residues. J lost 2 bases, V lost 6 bases, and 8 bases had no gene match. CDR3 residues: CASSPGGAGNTEAFF. As DNA, the CDR3 is TGTGCCAGCAGCCCAGGGGGCGCGGGTAACACTGAAGCTTTCTTT.

In its sample, this clonotype was seen a few times. The chain employs TRBV5-1 and TRBJ2-2; maybe TRBD2 (6 bases). Deletions cut 4 bases from V and 5 bases from J, with 12 bases between. The CDR3 is 14 amino acids. Germline values: CDR1 SGHRS, CDR2 YFSETQ. The CDR3 DNA reads as TGCGCCAGCAGCCCCCTGGGGGGAACCGGGGAGCTGTTTTTT. It codes for CASSPLGGTGELFF. Full variable domain (missing parts from reference TRBV5-1 and TRBJ2-2): KAGVTQTPRYLIKTRGQQVTLSCSPISGHRSVSWYQQTPGQGLQFLFEYFSETQRNKGNFPGRFSGRQFSNSRSEMNVSTLELGDSALYLCASSPLGGTGELFFGEGSRLTVL.

A few counts support this clonotype. The chain has TRBV9 and TRBJ2-1; TRBD2 matches 8 bases. Germline CDR1 SGDLS, CDR2 YYNGEE. The CDR3 spans 15 residues. Losses at the gene ends were 4 bases for V and 8 bases for J; bases not matched to a gene: 11. This CDR3 is CASSPTGTRVHEQFF. As DNA, the CDR3 is TGTGCCAGCAGCCCGACCGGGACTAGAGTCCATGAGCAGTTCTTC.

This clonotype appeared many times. The chain recombines TRBV6-6 with TRBJ2-7; 7 positions match TRBD1. V was clipped by 6 bases and J by 2 bases; unmatched bases: 7. Germline assignment: CDR1 MNHNY and CDR2 SVGAGI (reference sequence). The CDR3 contains 14 residues. CDR3 in DNA: TGTGCCAGCAGACAACGAGGGACAGCCTACGAGCAGTACTTC. It translates to CASRQRGTAYEQYF.

This clonotype turned up a few times. V usage is TRBV2 and J usage is TRBJ2-5; no clear D gene. Germline CDR1 and CDR2: SNHLY and FYNNEI. CDR3 size: 12 residues. Deletions cut 7 bases from V and 1 base from J, with 7 bases between. The CDR3: CASTSAQETQYF. The DNA for the CDR3 is TGTGCCAGCACCTCTGCCCAAGAGACCCAGTACTTC.

This clonotype was seen only a few times. The gene calls are TRBV6-2 or TRBV6-3 and TRBJ2-1, with 8 bases that match TRBD1. Per the germline V gene, CDR1 is MNHEY and CDR2 is SVGEGT. The V and J ends lost 7 bases and 6 bases, in that order; junction bases with no gene match: 5. CDR3 length: 13 residues. The CDR3 region is CASKDRVSNEQFF. CDR3 in DNA: TGTGCCAGCAAGGACAGGGTCTCCAATGAGCAGTTCTTC.

V usage is TRBV7-3 and J usage is TRBJ1-1, with a possible D match to TRBD1 (6 bases). V gave up 2 bases and J gave up 4 bases, with 26 bases separating them. The CDR3 contains 19 residues. CDR1 is SGHTA and CDR2 is FQGTGA in the germline V gene. DNA of the CDR3: TGTGCCAGCAGCTTAGCCTACACAGGGCGAGGGCTGCCGTCCACTGAAGCTTTCTTT. Protein product: CASSLAYTGRGLPSTEAFF.

This chain links TRBV12-3 or TRBV12-4 with TRBJ2-3; no clear D. The CDR3 is made up of 17 amino acids. With 8 bases removed from V and 4 bases from J, the gap between germline ends came to 25 bases. Here the CDR3 DNA reads TGTGCCAGCGCATTACGGTATACGGCGGCTAGAGCAGATACGCAGTATTTT. Translating it yields CASALRYTAARADTQYF.

A note on this clonotype: The junction departs from germline at one end; a sequencing error may be responsible. The V and J genes are TRBV2 and TRBJ2-7; tentatively, D is TRBD2 (5 bases). Germline V gene sequence: CDR1 SNHLY, CDR2 FYNNEI. The CDR3 loop spans 13 amino acids. CDR3 sequence: CVSSVLAPYEQYF. The CDR3 DNA reads TGTGTCAGCAGTGTGCTAGCTCCCTACGAGCAGTACTTC.

This clonotype was seen repeatedly, ten times or more. CDR3 sequence: CASSRGREAFF. The DNA for the CDR3 is TGTGCCAGCAGTCGGGGGCGTGAAGCTTTCTTT. The rearrangement uses TRBV27 and TRBJ1-1; D is perhaps TRBD1 (6 bases). V was shortened by 5 bases and J by 7 bases, with 8 bases between the two germline ends. Germline lookup yields CDR1 MNHEY and CDR2 SMNVEV (reference sequence). The CDR3 totals 11 residues.